The 2 T cell receptor beta chains presented below share a single source sample, sequenced in a study of beta chain features in type 1 diabetes. Expressed TCRB transcripts got sequenced, as all isolated RNA was reverse transcribed. This table comes from immunoSEQ multiplex PCR, and its TCRdb copy is limited to in-frame clones, with some not included. Seen here are 330,000 or so clones, roughly a fifth observed once, and the top ten hold about 0.044%. Material: naive CD4+ T cells from blood. The source is a woman between 18 and 29 years old in good health.

The rearrangement joins TRBV6-1 to TRBJ2-1; D remains ambiguous. Germline V gene data show CDR1 as MNHNS and CDR2 as SASEGT. CDR3 length: 13 residues. Trimming shortened V by 4 bases and J by 4 bases, and 8 bases separated the two germline ends. The CDR3 sequence is CASSVGEYNEQFF. The DNA for the CDR3 is TGTGCCAGCAGTGTCGGTGAATACAATGAGCAGTTCTTC.

This clone has just a few counts. This rearrangement joins TRBV18 to TRBJ1-1; no definite D call. CDR3 size: 13 residues. Deletions cut 3 bases from V and 5 bases from J, with 10 bases between. Germline CDR1 and CDR2: KGHSH and LQKENI. The CDR3 loop reads CASSPSGGTEAFF. DNA for the CDR3: TGTGCCAGCTCACCTTCCGGAGGGACTGAAGCTTTCTTT.